The 17 T cell receptor beta chains in this list originate from one sample, sequenced in a study of CD8 T cells in Susac syndrome. RNA amounts of about 0.5 to 1 ug underwent reverse transcription with random hexamers. TCRdb used MiXCR to reprocess the immunoSEQ multiplex PCR reads, holding one entry per CDR3 protein. The sample lists roughly 25,000 distinct CDR3 sequences, about 93% occurring once. The sample taken for sequencing was CD8+ T cells from PBMCs. All receptors come from a human donor with Susac syndrome.

This clonotype was seen only a few times. The chain carries TRBV27 and TRBJ1-5; weak D call: TRBD1 (6 bases). CDR1 and CDR2 (germline): MNHEY, SMNVEV (reference sequence). CDR3 length: 13 residues. V was pared by 1 base and J by 13 bases, with 14 bases between. The CDR3 nucleotides read TGTGCCAGCAGTTTATTGGACAGCTCATATCAGCATTTT. It yields the protein CASSLLDSSYQHF.

The rearrangement joins TRBV5-1 to TRBJ1-2, with TRBD1 matching 8 bases. This CDR3 is 16 amino acids long. The V gene end was trimmed by 0 bases and the J gene end by 3 bases; junction bases not matched to a gene: 7. In germline, CDR1 is SGHRS, CDR2 YFSETQ. The chain's CDR3 is CASSLAGTGTYYGYTF. In nucleotides, the CDR3 is TGCGCCAGCAGCTTGGCTGGGACAGGAACCTACTATGGCTACACCTTC.

This clonotype was seen a few times. The rearrangement uses TRBV7-2 and TRBJ2-1; no definite D call. V lost 5 bases and J lost 9, with 20 bases in between. Germline V gene lookup returns CDR1 SGHTA and CDR2 FQGNSA. The CDR3 is 15 residues long. CDR3 sequence (DNA): TGTGCCAGCAGCCCCTTTGTCCGAGATACAACTGAGCAGTTCTTC. As protein: CASSPFVRDTTEQFF.

V is TRBV6-2 or TRBV6-3 and J is TRBJ1-5; D might be TRBD1 (6 bases). With 6 bases removed from V and 2 bases from J, the gap between germline ends came to 14 bases. Germline lookup yields CDR1 MNHEY and CDR2 SVGEGT. The CDR3 spans 15 residues. CDR3 coding DNA: TGTGCCAGCAGCTCTACAGGGCTGGGCAATCAGCCCCAGCATTTT. It is translated as CASSSTGLGNQPQHF.

The rearrangement joins TRBV28 to TRBJ2-5; D gene uncertain. This CDR3 has 16 residues. Germline loops: CDR1 MDHEN, CDR2 SYDVKM. The germline V and J ends were trimmed by 4 bases and 1 base, with 16 bases remaining between them. CDR3 bases: TGTGCCAGCAGTTCCCCCTACGGATCCTTCCAAGAGACCCAGTACTTC. Protein: CASSSPYGSFQETQYF.

This chain uses TRBV7-9 with TRBJ1-5; D possibly corresponds to TRBD1 (6 bases). CDR3 length: 15 amino acids. Trimming took 4 bases from V and 5 from J, leaving 15 bases between them. Germline values: CDR1 SEHNR, CDR2 FQNEAQ (reference sequence). The CDR3 nucleotides read TGTGCCAGCAGCTCCGTACGGGCAGGGGATCAGCCCCAGCATTTT. It translates to CASSSVRAGDQPQHF.

V and J are TRBV6-5 and TRBJ2-7; the D gene is possibly TRBD2 (6 bases). Looked up from germline, CDR1 is MNHEY and CDR2 is SVGAGI. V was pared by 6 bases and J by 0 bases, with 9 bases between. This CDR3 has 13 residues. The DNA of the CDR3 is TGTGCCAGCAGCCTGGACTACTCCTACGAGCAGTACTTC. This encodes CASSLDYSYEQYF.

This chain joins TRBV7-9 and TRBJ1-2, with D possibly TRBD1 on 5 matching bases. CDR3 length equals 12 residues. Germline CDR1 SEHNR, CDR2 FQNEAQ (reference sequence). V was shortened by 1 base and J by 7 bases, with 7 bases between the two germline ends. The DNA of the CDR3 is TGTGCCAGCAGCTTAGAACAGGTTGGCTACACCTTC. It translates to CASSLEQVGYTF.

The chain is built from TRBV5-1 and TRBJ1-4, with 12 bases matching TRBD1. V gave up 5 bases and J gave up 3 bases; unmatched junction bases: 5. There are 16 residues in the CDR3. From germline, CDR1 is SGHRS and CDR2 YFSETQ. The CDR3 here is CASRPGQGAANEKLFF. CDR3 sequence (DNA): TGCGCCAGCAGACCGGGACAGGGGGCCGCTAATGAAAAACTGTTTTTT.

The chain employs TRBV5-1 and TRBJ1-2, with TRBD1 matching over 11 bases. From germline, CDR1 is SGHRS and CDR2 YFSETQ. The J segment lost 6 bases and the V segment lost 0 bases, leaving 7 bases of the junction unmatched. The CDR3 length is 16 residues. CDR3 amino acids: CASSLARTGGLDGYTF. The CDR3 DNA reads as TGCGCCAGCAGCTTGGCGCGGACAGGGGGCTTGGATGGCTACACCTTC.

The CDR3 spells CASSLASGVGELFF. The CDR3 DNA sequence: TGTGCCAGCAGCTTAGCGTCGGGGGTCGGGGAGCTGTTTTTT. This rearrangement joins TRBV7-9 to TRBJ2-2, with D possibly being TRBD2 (6 bases). CDR1 is SEHNR, CDR2 FQNEAQ, per germline (reference sequence). V lost 0 bases, J lost 7 bases, and 9 bases lay in between. CDR3 length equals 14 residues.

The chain combines TRBV24-1 with TRBJ2-1; no clear D gene. CDR3 length: 13 residues. CDR1 is KGHDR and CDR2 is SFDVKD in the germline V gene. The V end lost 4 bases, the J end lost 7 bases, and 10 bases lay between the germline ends. For the CDR3, the DNA is TGTGCCACCAGTGACGGGCAGTTGAATGAGCAGTTCTTC. It translates to CATSDGQLNEQFF.

In DNA, the CDR3 is TGCAGCGTTGGTACGATAGACTCCTACGAGCAGTACTTC. Its protein product is CSVGTIDSYEQYF. The chain carries TRBV29-1 and TRBJ2-7; the D is unclear. The CDR3 extends over 13 amino acids. Trimming removed 4 bases from V and 0 bases from J, with 10 bases in between. Germline V lookup: CDR1 SQVTM, CDR2 ANQGSEA.

This sequence joins TRBV4-3 and TRBJ1-2; 8 nucleotides align to TRBD1. Germline CDR1 is LGHNA and CDR2 is YSLEER. After removal of 5 bases from V and 1 base from J, the junction contained 3 bases not matched to a gene. This CDR3 contains 14 residues. The CDR3 sequence is CASSGQGLNYGYTF. CDR3 DNA: TGCGCCAGCAGCGGACAGGGACTTAACTATGGCTACACCTTC.

The chain recombines TRBV4-3 with TRBJ1-2; D is ambiguous. There are 15 residues in the CDR3. Germline V CDR1 and CDR2: LGHNA, YSLEER. The germline V and J ends were trimmed by 0 bases and 8 bases, with 16 bases remaining between them. This chain's CDR3 is CASSQDRSPGWGYTF. The CDR3 coding sequence is TGCGCCAGCAGCCAAGACAGGTCCCCCGGGTGGGGCTACACCTTC.

This clonotype was found once. The chain carries TRBV6-5 and TRBJ1-2; D may be TRBD1 (6 bases). The CDR3 length is 13 residues. CDR1 is MNHEY, CDR2 SVGAGI, per germline. The germline V and J ends were trimmed by 4 bases and 7 bases, with 13 bases remaining between them. The CDR3 region is CASSLQGYSGYTF. The DNA of the CDR3 is TGTGCCAGCAGTTTACAGGGATACAGTGGCTACACCTTC.

The J gene is TRBJ2-7, the V gene TRBV28, with D uncertain. V gave up 8 bases and J gave up 0 bases, with 8 bases separating them. The CDR3 runs 12 residues. CDR1 is MDHEN, CDR2 SYDVKM, per germline. CDR3 DNA sequence: TGTGCCAGCGAGACGAGCTCCTACGAGCAGTACTTC. Encoded protein: CASETSSYEQYF.